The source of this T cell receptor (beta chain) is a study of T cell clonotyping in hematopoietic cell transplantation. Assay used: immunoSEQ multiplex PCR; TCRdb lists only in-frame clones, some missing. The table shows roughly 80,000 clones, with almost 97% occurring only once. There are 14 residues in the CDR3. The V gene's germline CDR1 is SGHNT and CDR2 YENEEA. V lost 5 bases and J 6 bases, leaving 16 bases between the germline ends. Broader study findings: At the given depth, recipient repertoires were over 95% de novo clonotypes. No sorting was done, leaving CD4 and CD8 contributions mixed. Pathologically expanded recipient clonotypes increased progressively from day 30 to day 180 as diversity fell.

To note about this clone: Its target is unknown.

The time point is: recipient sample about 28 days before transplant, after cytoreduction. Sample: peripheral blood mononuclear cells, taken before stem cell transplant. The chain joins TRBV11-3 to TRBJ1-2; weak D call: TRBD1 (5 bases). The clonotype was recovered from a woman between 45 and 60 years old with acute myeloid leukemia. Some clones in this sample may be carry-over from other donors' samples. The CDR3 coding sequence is TGTGCCAGCAGCAGGGACGGCCAAGTAGATGGCTACACCTTC. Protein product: CASSRDGQVDGYTF. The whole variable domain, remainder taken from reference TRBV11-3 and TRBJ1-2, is EAGVVQSPRYKIIEKKQPVAFWCNPISGHNTLYWYLQNLGQGPELLIRYENEEAVDDSQLPKDRFSAERLKGVDSTLKIQPAELGDSAVYLCASSRDGQVDGYTFGSGTRLTVV.